The TCR beta chain described here comes from a study of T cell responses to AZD1222 COVID-19 vaccine. The study's findings and limits: At baseline, seropositivity was found in only a handful of AZD1222 recipients. Donors were largely white British and mainly female; clonal diversity was possibly underestimated. No day 14 peak samples; only post-peak repertoires were characterized.

Germline V gene sequence: CDR1 SGDLS, CDR2 YYNGEE. J gave up 9 bases and V 2 bases, and 4 bases lay outside the gene matches. CDR3 length: 15 residues. About this clone: Its antigen is still unknown. This specimen includes other DNA sequences encoding the same CDR3.

TCRdb's table, derived via immunoSEQ multiplex PCR, lists solely in-frame clones and lacks some. The profile shows 150,000 to 200,000 clones, approximately 90% of them singletons. V gene TRBV9 combines with J gene TRBJ2-1; 14 bases line up with TRBD2. This sample comprised peripheral blood, obtained on day 0 of AZD1222 vaccination. This clonotype was obtained from an adult in good health. The CDR3 bases are TGTGCCAGCAGCGTGGGACTAGCGGGAGTCGGTGAGCAGTTCTTC. Residues: CASSVGLAGVGEQFF.